This T cell receptor beta chain was sequenced for a study of post-analysis software for immune sequencing data. Study-wide findings and caveats: Compared with controls, patients had more of 4 to 6 TRBV segments, including TRBV5-6, TRBV5-1 and TRBV20-1.

cDNA libraries of TCR beta carried unique molecular identifiers. TCRdb analysed the PCR reads with MiXCR anew, one entry per CDR3 protein. Of 750,000 to 950,000 distinct CDR3 sequences listed, approximately 57% were seen once; the top ten hold about 4.8%. This CDR3 is built from 14 residues. V was shortened by 6 bases and J by 3 bases, with 15 bases between the two germline ends. For this clonotype: Its antigen is undetermined.

Sequencing used blood. This chain links TRBV12-3 or TRBV12-4 with TRBJ2-7; D is perhaps TRBD1 (5 bases). The receptor was isolated from a girl aged 5 to 17 with multiple sclerosis. The CDR3 sequence: CASSLSYRFYEQYF. The CDR3 DNA sequence: TGTGCCAGCAGCCTATCATACAGGTTCTACGAGCAGTACTTC.